A selection of T cell receptor beta chains follows, all from one sample in a study of blood T cell repertoires in COVID-19. Profiled with immunoSEQ multiplex PCR; TCRdb holds only in-frame clones, not every one. The sample contains around 250,000 clones, about 82% of which appear only once. Sequenced: peripheral blood. Receptor source: a man aged 50-59 years with active or convalescent COVID-19. Each CDR3 is given with its conserved first and last residue. The D gene is left open where the match is weak. Clone size is not always given. Where it is, it says once, few, many or a class for expanded clones.

abundance: few
d_gene: NA
v_gene: TRBV3-1/TRBV3-2
j_gene: TRBJ1-6
CDR3nt: TGTGCCAGCAGCCAAGGAATCGGGGGATATAATTCACCCCTCCACTTT
CDR3aa: CASSQGIGGYNSPLHF

abundance: NA
d_gene: NA
v_gene: TRBV30
j_gene: TRBJ2-1
CDR3nt: TGTGCCTGGAGTGTATTAACGGGAGCAAATGAGCAGTTCTTC
CDR3aa: CAWSVLTGANEQFF

abundance: few
d_gene: NA
v_gene: TRBV28
j_gene: TRBJ1-1
CDR3nt: TGTGCCAGCAGCCTAGCCTCGACTGAAGCTTTCTTT
CDR3aa: CASSLASTEAFF

abundance: NA
d_gene: NA
v_gene: TRBV6-2/TRBV6-3
j_gene: TRBJ2-3
CDR3nt: TGTGCCAGCAGCCGTACCCTAGGCACAGATACGCAGTATTTT
CDR3aa: CASSRTLGTDTQYF

abundance: NA
d_gene: NA
v_gene: TRBV5-6
j_gene: TRBJ2-1
CDR3nt: TGTGCCAGCAGCCCTGAGCGGAGCTCCTACAATGAGCAGTTCTTC
CDR3aa: CASSPERSSYNEQFF

abundance: NA
d_gene: NA
v_gene: TRBV3-1/TRBV3-2
j_gene: TRBJ1-1
CDR3nt: TGTGCCAGCAGCCAAGCTGGGACTTTTAACACTGAAGCTTTCTTT
CDR3aa: CASSQAGTFNTEAFF

abundance: NA
d_gene: TRBD1
v_gene: TRBV13
j_gene: TRBJ2-3
CDR3nt: TGTGCCAGCAGCCCCCGACAGGGTACGCAGTATTTT
CDR3aa: CASSPRQGTQYF

abundance: NA
d_gene: NA
v_gene: TRBV27
j_gene: TRBJ2-2
CDR3nt: TGTGCCAGCAGCATCAACAGGGTTTTGACCGGGGAGCTGTTTTTT
CDR3aa: CASSINRVLTGELFF

abundance: NA
d_gene: TRBD1
v_gene: TRBV13
j_gene: TRBJ1-1
CDR3nt: TGTGCCAGCAGCTTCCTCCGGGACAGGGGCACTGAAGCTTTCTTT
CDR3aa: CASSFLRDRGTEAFF

abundance: few
d_gene: NA
v_gene: TRBV2
j_gene: TRBJ1-1
CDR3nt: TGTGCCAGCAGAACACAGGGTTATACTACTGAAGCTTTCTTT
CDR3aa: CASRTQGYTTEAFF

abundance: NA
d_gene: NA
v_gene: TRBV20-1
j_gene: TRBJ1-1
CDR3nt: TGCAGTGCTAGAGTCGACACTGAAGCTTTCTTT
CDR3aa: CSARVDTEAFF

abundance: NA
d_gene: TRBD1
v_gene: TRBV9
j_gene: TRBJ2-7
CDR3nt: TGTGCCAGCAGCGTAGGAGGGACAGGGCTCTCCTACGAGCAGTACTTC
CDR3aa: CASSVGGTGLSYEQYF

abundance: NA
d_gene: TRBD2
v_gene: TRBV9
j_gene: TRBJ2-1
CDR3nt: TGTGCCAGCAGCCTCACTAGCGGGAGGGCCGGGGAGCAGTTCTTC
CDR3aa: CASSLTSGRAGEQFF

abundance: NA
d_gene: TRBD1
v_gene: TRBV4-2
j_gene: TRBJ1-2
CDR3nt: TGTGCCAGCAGCCAGGCGGGACAGAACTATGGCTACACCTTC
CDR3aa: CASSQAGQNYGYTF

abundance: few
d_gene: NA
v_gene: TRBV5-1
j_gene: TRBJ2-2
CDR3nt: TGCGCCAGCAGCCCAGAGGCAATCGGGGAGCTGTTTTTT
CDR3aa: CASSPEAIGELFF

abundance: NA
d_gene: TRBD2
v_gene: TRBV3-1/TRBV3-2
j_gene: TRBJ2-1
CDR3nt: TGTGCCAGCAGCCAAGTAGCGGGTCAACTAGACAATGAGCAGTTCTTC
CDR3aa: CASSQVAGQLDNEQFF

abundance: NA
d_gene: TRBD1
v_gene: TRBV28
j_gene: TRBJ2-7
CDR3nt: TGTGCCAGCAGAGGGACAGCGATCTACGAGCAGTACTTC
CDR3aa: CASRGTAIYEQYF

abundance: NA
d_gene: NA
v_gene: TRBV27
j_gene: TRBJ2-7
CDR3nt: TGTGCCAGCAGTCACAGGAGCTTCGTCTCCTACGAGCAGTACTTC
CDR3aa: CASSHRSFVSYEQYF

abundance: NA
d_gene: NA
v_gene: TRBV6-4
j_gene: TRBJ1-3
CDR3nt: TGTGCCAGCAGTGACGGGCCTGGAAACACCATATATTTT
CDR3aa: CASSDGPGNTIYF

abundance: NA
d_gene: NA
v_gene: TRBV7-2
j_gene: TRBJ2-1
CDR3nt: TGTGCCAGCAGCTTAGTGATAGAGCGGGCCCATAATGAGCAGTTCTTC
CDR3aa: CASSLVIERAHNEQFF

abundance: NA
d_gene: TRBD1
v_gene: TRBV24-1
j_gene: TRBJ2-1
CDR3nt: TGTGCCACCAGTGATCCGGACAGGGGGCCGAGTGAGCAGTTCTTC
CDR3aa: CATSDPDRGPSEQFF

abundance: NA
d_gene: NA
v_gene: TRBV6-1
j_gene: TRBJ1-2
CDR3nt: TGTGCCAGCAGTGAAAGGTACCCGGGTGGCTACACCTTC
CDR3aa: CASSERYPGGYTF

abundance: NA
d_gene: TRBD2
v_gene: TRBV11-3
j_gene: TRBJ2-1
CDR3nt: TGTGCCAGCAGCATCCGGCTAGCGGGATACAATGAGCAGTTCTTC
CDR3aa: CASSIRLAGYNEQFF

abundance: NA
d_gene: NA
v_gene: TRBV6-5
j_gene: TRBJ1-2
CDR3nt: TGTGCCAGCAGTTACCAGGGCTATGGCTACACCTTC
CDR3aa: CASSYQGYGYTF

abundance: NA
d_gene: NA
v_gene: TRBV10-3
j_gene: TRBJ2-7
CDR3nt: TGTGCCATCAAGGGACTCGACAGCTCCTACGAGCAGTACTTC
CDR3aa: CAIKGLDSSYEQYF

abundance: NA
d_gene: NA
v_gene: TRBV7-8
j_gene: TRBJ2-3
CDR3nt: TGTGCCAGCAGCTTTGGCGGGGGCACAGATACGCAGTATTTT
CDR3aa: CASSFGGGTDTQYF

abundance: few
d_gene: NA
v_gene: TRBV7-3
j_gene: TRBJ1-6
CDR3nt: TGTGCCAGCAGCCCCGCTGGGTCCCCGACTCGGGGTGACTATAATTCACCCCTCCACTTT
CDR3aa: CASSPAGSPTRGDYNSPLHF

abundance: few
d_gene: TRBD1
v_gene: TRBV4-1
j_gene: TRBJ1-2
CDR3nt: TGCGCCAGCAGCCAAGAGCAAGGGGACAGGGGAAACTATGGCTACACCTTC
CDR3aa: CASSQEQGDRGNYGYTF

abundance: NA
d_gene: NA
v_gene: TRBV30
j_gene: TRBJ1-2
CDR3nt: TGTGCCTGGCGTCCTAAGCGGGGGGGGATCTATGGCTACACCTTC
CDR3aa: CAWRPKRGGIYGYTF

abundance: NA
d_gene: NA
v_gene: TRBV5-6
j_gene: TRBJ2-1
CDR3nt: TGTGCCAGCAGCCCGGACTTCCTAAGGAGCTCCTACAATGAGCAGTTCTTC
CDR3aa: CASSPDFLRSSYNEQFF

abundance: NA
d_gene: TRBD1
v_gene: TRBV7-9
j_gene: TRBJ2-2
CDR3nt: TGTGCCAGCAGCCCACGGACAGGGGAGGGAACCGGGGAGCTGTTTTTT
CDR3aa: CASSPRTGEGTGELFF

abundance: NA
d_gene: NA
v_gene: TRBV11-2
j_gene: TRBJ2-3
CDR3nt: TGTGCCAGCAGCTCGAACTCAGATACGCAGTATTTT
CDR3aa: CASSSNSDTQYF

abundance: NA
d_gene: TRBD2
v_gene: TRBV18
j_gene: TRBJ2-3
CDR3nt: TGTGCCAGCTCACCGGGGGCCGGACTAGCGGGAGGTGCCACAGATACGCAGTATTTT
CDR3aa: CASSPGAGLAGGATDTQYF

abundance: NA
d_gene: TRBD1
v_gene: TRBV9
j_gene: TRBJ1-5
CDR3nt: TGTGCCAGCAGCGACACAGGGGGGGTAAATCAGCCCCAGCATTTT
CDR3aa: CASSDTGGVNQPQHF

abundance: NA
d_gene: NA
v_gene: TRBV6-2/TRBV6-3
j_gene: TRBJ1-5
CDR3nt: TGTGCCAGCAGTTACGGCATGGGGCGTCTAGATAGCAATCAGCCCCAGCATTTT
CDR3aa: CASSYGMGRLDSNQPQHF

abundance: NA
d_gene: TRBD1
v_gene: TRBV18
j_gene: TRBJ1-1
CDR3nt: TGTGCCAGCTCAACCAAACAGGGGACGAACACTGAAGCTTTCTTT
CDR3aa: CASSTKQGTNTEAFF

abundance: NA
d_gene: TRBD2
v_gene: TRBV6-2/TRBV6-3
j_gene: TRBJ2-7
CDR3nt: TGTGCCAGCAGTCCGAGACTAGCGGGGGAGCAGTACTTC
CDR3aa: CASSPRLAGEQYF

abundance: few
d_gene: NA
v_gene: TRBV19
j_gene: TRBJ1-5
CDR3nt: TGTGCCAGCGCAGGCAGCAATCAGCCCCAGCATTTT
CDR3aa: CASAGSNQPQHF

abundance: NA
d_gene: TRBD2
v_gene: TRBV7-2
j_gene: TRBJ2-1
CDR3nt: TGTGCCAGCAGCCTCTTGGGACTAGCGGGAGGCAGAACCTACAATGAGCAGTTCTTC
CDR3aa: CASSLLGLAGGRTYNEQFF

abundance: NA
d_gene: NA
v_gene: TRBV15
j_gene: TRBJ2-4
CDR3nt: TGTGCCACCAGCAGAGATCTGGGGGCCTTAAACATTCAGTACTTC
CDR3aa: CATSRDLGALNIQYF

abundance: NA
d_gene: TRBD2
v_gene: TRBV30
j_gene: TRBJ2-7
CDR3nt: TGTGCCTGGAGGCAGACTAGCGCCCAGTACTTC
CDR3aa: CAWRQTSAQYF

abundance: NA
d_gene: TRBD1
v_gene: TRBV18
j_gene: TRBJ2-3
CDR3nt: TGTGCCAGCTCACCACAGACAGGGGGCCACACAGATACGCAGTATTTT
CDR3aa: CASSPQTGGHTDTQYF